The table lists the clone carrying this T cell receptor (beta chain) with a few counts. Its cognate antigen is unknown. TCRdb reanalysed the reads using MiXCR and keeps one entry per CDR3 protein. Of about 830,000 distinct CDR3 sequences in the sample, approximately 29% were seen once. The sample is drawn from a study of T cell repertoires in cytomegalovirus infection. Study summary: Recently identified HLA-C-restricted CMV epitopes were among the peptides used. Evidence of both CMV infection and a matching HLA type came from public TCR beta signatures.

Regarding the study as a whole: CMV-specific TCR beta clonotypes restricted by HLA-C dominated the ex vivo response. The study identified carriers of CMV plus the relevant HLA from cumulative public TCR beta family frequency.

The germline gives CDR1 MNHNS, CDR2 SASEGT. The CDR3 loop spans 17 amino acids. The V gene end was trimmed by 0 bases and the J gene end by 7 bases; junction bases not matched to a gene: 11. V and J are TRBV6-1 and TRBJ1-5; TRBD1 agrees at 8 bases. This sample comprised cultured CD8+ T cells from PBMCs, obtained from culture after CMV antigen stimulation. The TCR comes from a human donor in good health (CMV status not recorded). Some clones in this sample may be carry-over from other donors' samples. In DNA, the CDR3 is TGTGCCAGCAGTGAAGCGCTAGAGACAGGGGTCGGGCAGCCCCAGCATTTT. It encodes CASSEALETGVGQPQHF.